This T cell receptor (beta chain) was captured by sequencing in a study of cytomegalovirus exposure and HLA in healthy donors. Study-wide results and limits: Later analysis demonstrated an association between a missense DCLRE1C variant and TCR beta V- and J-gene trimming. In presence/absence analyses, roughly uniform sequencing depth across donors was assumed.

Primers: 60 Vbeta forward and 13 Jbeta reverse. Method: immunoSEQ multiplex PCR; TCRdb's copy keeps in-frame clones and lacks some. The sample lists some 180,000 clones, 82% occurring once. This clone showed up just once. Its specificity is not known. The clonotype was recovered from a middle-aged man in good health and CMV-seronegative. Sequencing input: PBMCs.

CDR3 residues: CASSPAGFSEAFF. Written as DNA, the CDR3 is TGTGCCAGCAGCCCCGCGGGTTTCTCTGAAGCTTTCTTT. V usage is TRBV7-2 and J usage is TRBJ1-1, with no clear D. Germline loops: CDR1 SGHTA, CDR2 FQGNSA. CDR3 length equals 13 residues. The V and J ends lost 5 bases and 6 bases respectively, with 13 bases between them.